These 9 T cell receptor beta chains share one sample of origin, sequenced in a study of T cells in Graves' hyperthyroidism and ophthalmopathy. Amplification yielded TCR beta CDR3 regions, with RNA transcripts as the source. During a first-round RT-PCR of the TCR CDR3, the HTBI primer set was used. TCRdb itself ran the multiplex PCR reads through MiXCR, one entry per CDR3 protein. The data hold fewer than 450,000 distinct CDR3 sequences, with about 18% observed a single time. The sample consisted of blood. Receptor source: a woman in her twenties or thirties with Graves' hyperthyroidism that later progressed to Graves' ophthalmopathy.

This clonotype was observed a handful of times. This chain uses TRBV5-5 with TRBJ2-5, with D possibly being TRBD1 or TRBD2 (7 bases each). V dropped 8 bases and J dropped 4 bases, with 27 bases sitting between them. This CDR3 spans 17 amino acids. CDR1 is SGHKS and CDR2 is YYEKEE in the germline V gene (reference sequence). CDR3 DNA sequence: TGTGCCAGTAGTACTCAGGGGGGGTTTAAGGTAGGAGAGACCCAGTACTTC. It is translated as CASSTQGGFKVGETQYF. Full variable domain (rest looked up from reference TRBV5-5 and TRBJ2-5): DAGVTQSPTHLIKTRGQQVTLRCSPISGHKSVSWYQQVLGQGPQFIFQYYEKEERGRGNFPDRFSARQFPNYSSELNVNALLLGDSALYLCASSTQGGFKVGETQYFGPGTRLLVL.

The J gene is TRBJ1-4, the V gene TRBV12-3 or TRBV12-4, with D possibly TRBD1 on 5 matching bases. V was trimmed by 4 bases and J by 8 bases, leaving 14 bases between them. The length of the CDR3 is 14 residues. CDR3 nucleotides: TGTGCCAGCAGTTCCGACCGGGGGGACGAAAAACTGTTTTTT. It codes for CASSSDRGDEKLFF.

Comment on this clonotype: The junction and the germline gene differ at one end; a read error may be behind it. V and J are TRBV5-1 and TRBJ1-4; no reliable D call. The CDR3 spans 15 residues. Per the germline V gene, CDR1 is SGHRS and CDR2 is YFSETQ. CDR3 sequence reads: CASSLSGATNEKLSF. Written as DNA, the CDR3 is TGCGCCAGCAGCTTGTCAGGTGCAACTAATGAAAAACTGTCTTTT.

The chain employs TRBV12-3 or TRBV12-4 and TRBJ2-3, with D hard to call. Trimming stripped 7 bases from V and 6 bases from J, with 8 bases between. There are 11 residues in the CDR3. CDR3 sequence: CASTYLDTQYF. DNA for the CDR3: TGTGCCAGCACCTACTTGGATACGCAGTATTTT.

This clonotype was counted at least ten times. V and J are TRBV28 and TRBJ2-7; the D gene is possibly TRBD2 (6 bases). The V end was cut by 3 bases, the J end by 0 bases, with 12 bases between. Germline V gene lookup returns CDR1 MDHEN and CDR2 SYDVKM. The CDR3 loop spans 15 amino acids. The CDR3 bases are TGTGCCAGCAGTTTTAGTCGGGGGTACTCCTACGAGCAGTACTTC. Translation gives CASSFSRGYSYEQYF. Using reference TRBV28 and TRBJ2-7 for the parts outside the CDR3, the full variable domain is DVKVTQSSRYLVKRTGEKVFLECVQDMDHENMFWYRQDPGLGLRLIYFSYDVKMKEKGDIPEGYSVSREKKERFSLILESASTNQTSMYLCASSFSRGYSYEQYFGPGTRLTVT.

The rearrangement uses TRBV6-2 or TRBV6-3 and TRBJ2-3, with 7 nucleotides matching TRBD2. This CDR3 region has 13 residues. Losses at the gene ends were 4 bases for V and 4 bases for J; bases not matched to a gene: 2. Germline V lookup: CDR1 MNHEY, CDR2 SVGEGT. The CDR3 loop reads CASSLSGADTQYF. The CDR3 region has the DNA TGTGCCAGCAGTTTAAGCGGGGCAGATACGCAGTATTTT.

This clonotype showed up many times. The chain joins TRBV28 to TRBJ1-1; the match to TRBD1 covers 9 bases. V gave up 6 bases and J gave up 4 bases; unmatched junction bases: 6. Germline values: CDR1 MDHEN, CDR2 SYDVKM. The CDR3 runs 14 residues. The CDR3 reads CASSRQGGSTEAFF. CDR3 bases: TGTGCCAGCAGCCGACAGGGGGGAAGCACTGAAGCTTTCTTT.

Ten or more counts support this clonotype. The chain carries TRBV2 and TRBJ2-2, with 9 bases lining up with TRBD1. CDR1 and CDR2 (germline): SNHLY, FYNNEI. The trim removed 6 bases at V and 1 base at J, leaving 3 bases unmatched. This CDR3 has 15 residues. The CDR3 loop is CASRATGGNTGELFF. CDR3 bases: TGTGCCAGCAGAGCGACAGGGGGGAACACCGGGGAGCTGTTTTTT.

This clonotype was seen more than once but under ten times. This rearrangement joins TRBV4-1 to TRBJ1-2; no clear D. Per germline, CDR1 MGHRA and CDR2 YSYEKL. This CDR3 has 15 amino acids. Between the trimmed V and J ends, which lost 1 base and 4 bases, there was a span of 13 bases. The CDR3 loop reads CASSQASDESYGYTF. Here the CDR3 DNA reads TGCGCCAGCAGCCAAGCCTCAGATGAGAGCTATGGCTACACCTTC.